A single T cell receptor (beta chain) is shown here with its context. The antigen is not known. The data were obtained in a study of OX40 agonist ivuxolimab in advanced cancers. About the research overall: Hepatocellular carcinoma, melanoma, renal cell or head and neck cancer affected the dose-escalation patients. General observations from the study: At doses 0.1 to 3.0 mg/kg, CD4+ and CD8+ clones expanded. Expanded clones were, on average, more numerous among CD8+ T cells than CD4+. The investigators did not determine what antigen specificity the expanded peripheral T cells had.

CDR3 length equals 11 residues. V gave up 3 bases and J gave up 11 bases, with 11 bases separating them. From germline, CDR1 is SGHDT and CDR2 YYEEEE. Libraries were prepared by immunoSEQ multiplex PCR; TCRdb keeps only in-frame clonotypes and omits some of them. Found here are around 65,000 clones, 75% to 95% of them singletons; the top ten hold roughly 13%. The receptor's source is an adult with an advanced solid tumor such as melanoma, head and neck, liver or kidney cancer. Specimen: CD4+ or CD8+ T cells sorted from blood, collected in a trial of the OX40 agonist ivuxolimab. The rearrangement links TRBV5-6 to TRBJ1-1; no clear D gene. CDR3 DNA: TGTGCCAGCAGCTCGGGTAGGGCGGCTTTCTTT. It translates to CASSSGRAAFF.